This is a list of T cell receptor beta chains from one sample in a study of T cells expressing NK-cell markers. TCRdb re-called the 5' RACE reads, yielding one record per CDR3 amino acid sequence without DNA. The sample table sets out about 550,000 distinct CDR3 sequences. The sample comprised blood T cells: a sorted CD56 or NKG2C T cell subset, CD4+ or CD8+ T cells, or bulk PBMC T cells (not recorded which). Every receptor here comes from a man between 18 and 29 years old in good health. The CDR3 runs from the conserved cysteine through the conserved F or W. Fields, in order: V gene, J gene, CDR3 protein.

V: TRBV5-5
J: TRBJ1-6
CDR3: CASSSTGDGSPLHF

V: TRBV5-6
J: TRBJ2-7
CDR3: CASSLNSADHRGYEQYF

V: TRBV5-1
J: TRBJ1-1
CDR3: CASSFIPRTGNTEAFF

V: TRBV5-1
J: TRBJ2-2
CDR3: CASISGSENTGELFF

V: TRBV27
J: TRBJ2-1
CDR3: CASSLTWRNEQFF

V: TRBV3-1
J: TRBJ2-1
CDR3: CASSQEQLAGEGGQFF

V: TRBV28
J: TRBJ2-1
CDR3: CASSLARTFSGEWDEQFF

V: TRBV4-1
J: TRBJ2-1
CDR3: CASSQVRNEQFF

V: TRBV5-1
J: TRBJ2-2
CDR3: CASSLASPGQRDGELFF

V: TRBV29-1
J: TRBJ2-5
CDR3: CSVAVGLETQYF

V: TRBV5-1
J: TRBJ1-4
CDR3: CASSRTGGETNEKLFF

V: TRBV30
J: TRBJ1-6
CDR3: CAGQAEHNSPLHF

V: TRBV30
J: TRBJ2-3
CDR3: CAWSWREGDTQYF

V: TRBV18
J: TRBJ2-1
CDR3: CASSQPDRISYNEQFF

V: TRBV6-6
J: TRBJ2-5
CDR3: CASSYVGRETQYF

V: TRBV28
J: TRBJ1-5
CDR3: CASSPYGENGNQPQHF

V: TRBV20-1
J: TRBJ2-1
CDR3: CSAHDTRVASLGEQFF

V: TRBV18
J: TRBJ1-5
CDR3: CASSPVGLGPQHF

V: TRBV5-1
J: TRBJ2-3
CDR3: CASSALVGTDTQYF

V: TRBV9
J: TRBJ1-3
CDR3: CASSVVGEQNTIYF

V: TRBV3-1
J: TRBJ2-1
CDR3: CASRTDRSLYNEQFF

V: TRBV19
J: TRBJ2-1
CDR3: CASNDRYNEQFF

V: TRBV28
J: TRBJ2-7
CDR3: CASRRDWASYEQYF

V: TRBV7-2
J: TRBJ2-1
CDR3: CASSSRSGEGQFF

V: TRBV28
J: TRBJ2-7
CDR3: CASMGYRDSYEQYF

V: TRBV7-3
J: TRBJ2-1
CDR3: CASSPQDRVNNEQFF

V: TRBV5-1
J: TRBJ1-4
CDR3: CASSVKGGEKLFF

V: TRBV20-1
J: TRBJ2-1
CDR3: CSARVLAGEISYNEQFF

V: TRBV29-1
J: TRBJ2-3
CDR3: CSVEDLGLARTDTQYF

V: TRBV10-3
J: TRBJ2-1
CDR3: CAISRDRGRDEQFF